Presented here are 6 T cell receptor beta chains from one specimen sequenced in a study of blood T cell repertoires in COVID-19. Sequencing used immunoSEQ multiplex PCR; TCRdb keeps in-frame clones, though not all of them. Here the sample spans just under 250,000 clones, more than 85% being singletons. Sequenced sample: PBMCs or T cells enriched from blood (not recorded which). The receptors stem from a woman aged 25 to 39 who had recovered from COVID-19.

The J gene is TRBJ1-6, the V gene TRBV6-6, with no clear D. The CDR3 runs to 15 residues. Trimming took off 5 bases at V and 7 bases at J, with 15 bases between the two ends. Germline V gene data show CDR1 as MNHNY and CDR2 as SVGAGI (reference sequence). The CDR3 reads CASSNQAARNSPLHF. As DNA, the CDR3 is TGTGCCAGCAGTAACCAAGCTGCTAGAAATTCACCCCTCCACTTT.

The table lists this clone with a count of one. This rearrangement joins TRBV7-2 to TRBJ1-2, with D maybe TRBD1 (5 bases). The CDR3 length is 16 residues. The germline CDR1 and CDR2 sequences are SGHTA and FQGNSA. V was shortened by 5 bases and J by 6 bases, with 22 bases between the two germline ends. This CDR3 reads CASSRGGITTRDGYTF. CDR3 in DNA: TGTGCCAGCAGCCGTGGGGGGATTACTACCCGTGATGGCTACACCTTC.

This chain connects TRBV5-3 to TRBJ2-1; the match to TRBD2 covers 7 bases. TRBV5-3 is an ORF, with its function uncertain. This CDR3 has 16 amino acids. With 3 bases clipped from V and 6 bases from J, the junction kept 12 bases outside the gene matches. The CDR3 here is CARSSLTPGLRNEQFF. CDR3 DNA sequence: TGTGCCAGAAGCTCCCTTACACCGGGACTACGCAATGAGCAGTTCTTC.

The V call is TRBV25-1, the J call TRBJ2-4; D is possibly TRBD1 (7 bases). The length of the CDR3 is 17 residues. V was clipped by 4 bases and J by 7 bases, with 23 bases between them. Per the germline V gene, CDR1 is MGHDK and CDR2 is SYGVNS. The CDR3 loop is CASSGWGRQGGRNIQYF. The CDR3 DNA follows: TGTGCCAGCAGTGGATGGGGCCGACAGGGAGGACGGAACATTCAGTACTTC.

The rearrangement links TRBV7-2 to TRBJ1-2; a weak D match, TRBD1 (5 bases). The CDR3 runs 15 residues. V was trimmed by 5 bases and J by 4 bases, leaving 17 bases between them. CDR1 is SGHTA, CDR2 FQGNSA, per germline. The CDR3 DNA reads as TGTGCCAGCAGCCCTCCCGGGGGTCGGGGCTATGGCTACACCTTC. It is translated as CASSPPGGRGYGYTF. Combining the CDR3 with reference TRBV7-2 and TRBJ1-2 gives the whole variable domain GAGVSQSPSNKVTEKGKDVELRCDPISGHTALYWYRQSLGQGLEFLIYFQGNSAPDKSGLPSDRFSAERTGGSVSTLTIQRTQQEDSAVYLCASSPPGGRGYGYTFGSGTRLTVV.

The chain is built from TRBV19 and TRBJ2-3, with a tentative D call TRBD1 (6 bases). The CDR3 is 14 residues long. Germline loops: CDR1 LNHDA, CDR2 SQIVND (reference sequence). Trimming took off 4 bases at V and 7 bases at J, with 15 bases between the two ends. This CDR3 is CASSTYRDTNTQYF. The CDR3 DNA is TGTGCCAGTAGTACCTACCGGGACACCAATACGCAGTATTTT.